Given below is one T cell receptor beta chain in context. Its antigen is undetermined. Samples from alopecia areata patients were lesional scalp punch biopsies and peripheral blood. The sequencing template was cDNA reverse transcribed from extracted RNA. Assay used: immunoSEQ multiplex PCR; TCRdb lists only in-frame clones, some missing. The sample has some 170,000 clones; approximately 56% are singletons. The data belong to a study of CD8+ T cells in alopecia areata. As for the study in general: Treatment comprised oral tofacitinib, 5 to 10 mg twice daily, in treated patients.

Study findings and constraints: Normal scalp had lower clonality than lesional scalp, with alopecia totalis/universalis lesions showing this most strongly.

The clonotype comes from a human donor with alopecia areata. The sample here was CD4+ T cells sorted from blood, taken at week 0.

In DNA form, the CDR3 reads TGTGCCAGCAAGAACAGGGGGGAGGATACGCAGTATTTT. It specifies CASKNRGEDTQYF. The chain combines TRBV4-2 with TRBJ2-3, with 8 bases matching TRBD1. The CDR3 sequence is 13 residues long. Germline trimming cut 7 bases from V and 6 bases from J; bases unmatched to any gene: 6. Germline assignment: CDR1 LGHNA and CDR2 YNFKEQ.